The 30 T cell receptor beta chains below come from one sample, sequenced in a study of response to subunit inactivated influenza vaccine. TCRdb used MiXCR to reprocess the RT-PCR reads, holding one entry per CDR3 protein. This table holds around 570,000 distinct CDR3 sequences, around 10% found once. The same sample was also studied in work on T cells expressing NK-cell markers. Per that study: For TCR beta, cDNA was produced by 5'RACE template switching with UMIs.

Sample: PBMCs from blood, taken on the day of vaccination. The receptors shown here come from a man aged 45 to 65 who received an inactivated influenza vaccine.

This clonotype turned up a few times. This chain links TRBV7-9 with TRBJ2-5; TRBD2 aligns across 7 bases. CDR1 is SEHNR, CDR2 FQNEAQ, per germline (reference sequence). Unmatched junction bases numbered 11, after V lost 3 bases and J lost 1 base. The CDR3 has 17 amino acids. CDR3 sequence reads: CASSLSRLSGAQETQYF. CDR3 DNA: TGTGCCAGCAGCTTGTCTCGCTTGAGCGGGGCCCAAGAGACCCAGTACTTC.

This clonotype was counted between two and nine times. This chain joins TRBV5-6 and TRBJ1-4; D might be TRBD1 (6 bases). This CDR3 contains 16 residues. V was clipped by 4 bases and J by 3 bases, with 16 bases between them. Germline loops: CDR1 SGHDT, CDR2 YYEEEE. DNA for the CDR3: TGTGCCAGCAGCCGAACGGCCAGGGGCCCTAATGAAAAACTGTTTTTT. Translating gives CASSRTARGPNEKLFF.

A few counts support this clonotype. J is TRBJ1-1 and V is TRBV2; D is unclear. Between the trimmed V and J ends, which lost 7 bases and 5 bases, there was a span of 14 bases. There are 13 residues in the CDR3. Per germline, CDR1 SNHLY and CDR2 FYNNEI. The chain's CDR3 is CASTLGRATEAFF. The DNA of the CDR3 is TGTGCCAGCACTCTAGGAAGGGCAACTGAAGCTTTCTTT.

At least ten counts were recorded for this clonotype. The chain links TRBV5-1 to TRBJ2-1, with 7 bases identical to TRBD2. With V trimmed by 0 bases and J by 9 bases, 9 bases remained unmatched. The CDR3 has 15 amino acids. Germline V gene lookup returns CDR1 SGHRS and CDR2 YFSETQ. CDR3 DNA sequence: TGCGCCAGCAGCTTGGATAGCGGGTATTACGGTGAGCAGTTCTTC. Translation: CASSLDSGYYGEQFF.

This clonotype was picked up a small number of times. The rearrangement uses TRBV6-1 and TRBJ2-7, with 9 bases that match TRBD1. This CDR3 is 14 amino acids long. In germline, CDR1 is MNHNS, CDR2 SASEGT. J was trimmed by 4 bases and V by 4 bases; bases with no gene match: 5. CDR3 DNA sequence: TGTGCCAGCAGTGTCGGGACAGGGATTTACGAGCAGTACTTC. It translates to CASSVGTGIYEQYF.

The chain recombines TRBV12-3 or TRBV12-4 with TRBJ1-5; D perhaps matches TRBD1 (5 bases). Trimming removed 1 base at V and 2 bases at J, with 12 bases between. CDR3 length equals 16 residues. CDR3 sequence reads: CASSLDGLGGNQPQHF. Written as DNA, the CDR3 is TGTGCCAGCAGTTTAGATGGGTTAGGGGGCAATCAGCCCCAGCATTTT.

The rearrangement uses TRBV15 and TRBJ2-2; 8 nucleotides line up with TRBD2. This CDR3 is 15 amino acids long. Germline trimming cut 3 bases from V and 6 bases from J; bases unmatched to any gene: 6. Germline CDR1 LNHNV, CDR2 YYDKDF (reference sequence). The CDR3 DNA is TGTGCCACCAGCAGGTCGGGAGGGCCATCCGGGGAGCTGTTTTTT. It specifies CATSRSGGPSGELFF.

The table lists this clonotype with a few counts. The chain combines TRBV11-3 with TRBJ2-1, with TRBD2 matching 10 bases. CDR3 length equals 17 residues. The germline V gene has CDR1 SGHNT and CDR2 YENEEA. Losses at the gene ends were 5 bases for V and 4 bases for J; bases not matched to a gene: 11. The CDR3, as DNA: TGTGCCAGCAGCCGAGGACTAGCGGAGGGAAAGTACAATGAGCAGTTCTTC. The encoded protein is CASSRGLAEGKYNEQFF.

This clonotype has ten or more counts. This chain links TRBV11-2 with TRBJ2-2; D might be TRBD1 (6 bases). This CDR3 region has 16 residues. Trimming left V 7 bases short and J 4 bases short, with 19 bases between. Germline V gene sequence: CDR1 SGHAT, CDR2 FQNNGV. Here the CDR3 reads CASIPGGQLFTGELFF. CDR3 DNA sequence: TGTGCCAGCATCCCCGGAGGACAGTTATTCACCGGGGAGCTGTTTTTT.

With respect to this clonotype: One junction end disagrees with the germline gene, perhaps due to a read error. This sequence joins TRBV6-1 and TRBJ1-1; D gene uncertain. CDR1 and CDR2 from the germline V gene are MNHNS and SASEGT. The CDR3 is 15 residues long. Here the CDR3 reads CASSPLDTRNSEAFF. CDR3 DNA sequence: TGTGCCAGCAGCCCACTAGACACCCGGAACTCTGAAGCTTTCTTT.

Many counts were recorded for this clonotype. The rearrangement uses TRBV9 and TRBJ2-2; D is ambiguous. This CDR3 contains 12 residues. The germline V gene encodes CDR1 SGDLS and CDR2 YYNGEE. Trimming cost V 3 bases and J 6 bases, with 6 bases left between them. The CDR3 loop reads CASSGLPGELFF. The CDR3 region has the DNA TGTGCCAGCAGCGGACTCCCCGGGGAGCTGTTTTTT.

This chain uses TRBV4-1 with TRBJ2-1, with D perhaps given as TRBD1 or TRBD2 (5 bases each). CDR3 length: 14 amino acids. The V end lost 1 base, the J end lost 9 bases, and 13 bases lay between the germline ends. In germline, CDR1 is MGHRA, CDR2 YSYEKL. The CDR3 is CASSQAGTTGEQFF. DNA of the CDR3: TGCGCCAGCAGCCAAGCTGGGACCACGGGTGAGCAGTTCTTC.

This clonotype was counted many times. This sequence joins TRBV29-1 and TRBJ2-1; 15 bases map to TRBD2. J lost 7 bases, V lost 4 bases, and 5 bases had no gene match. Per the germline V gene, CDR1 is SQVTM and CDR2 is ANQGSEA. This CDR3 has 15 residues. As DNA, the CDR3 is TGCAGCGTTGGTATTGGGACTAGCGGGGGGAATGAGCAGTTCTTC. It codes for CSVGIGTSGGNEQFF.

This clonotype has just a few counts. The chain has TRBV4-2 and TRBJ1-5; tentative D call: TRBD1 (5 bases). The V end was cut by 4 bases, the J end by 1 base, with 14 bases between. The germline V gene encodes CDR1 LGHNA and CDR2 YNFKEQ. CDR3 size: 16 residues. CDR3 DNA: TGTGCCAGCAGCCTACGAGACCGGGACAGCAATCAGCCCCAGCATTTT. Amino acids: CASSLRDRDSNQPQHF.

The chain is built from TRBV7-9 and TRBJ2-7; 8 bases align to TRBD2. The CDR3 length is 14 residues. Trimming cost V 6 bases and J 1 base; bases outside gene matches: 5. CDR1 and CDR2 (germline): SEHNR, FQNEAQ (reference sequence). The CDR3: CASRRLATSYEQYF. Written as DNA, the CDR3 is TGTGCCAGCAGACGACTAGCGACTTCCTACGAGCAGTACTTC.

The V and J genes are TRBV5-5 and TRBJ2-7, with D possibly called TRBD1 or TRBD2 (6 bases each). Trimming took off 7 bases at V and 6 bases at J, with 11 bases between the two ends. Germline V gives CDR1 SGHKS, CDR2 YYEKEE (reference sequence). This CDR3 spans 11 amino acids. This CDR3 is CASLSGAEQYF. In DNA form, the CDR3 reads TGTGCCAGCCTCTCGGGGGCCGAGCAGTACTTC.

This clonotype appeared a few times. V is TRBV7-2 and J is TRBJ1-5, with D unclear. From germline, CDR1 is SGHTA and CDR2 FQGNSA. The V and J ends lost 0 bases and 5 bases respectively, with 11 bases between them. The CDR3 runs 15 residues. CDR3 amino acids: CASSLAGFVYQPQHF. CDR3 nucleotide sequence: TGTGCCAGCAGCTTAGCGGGGTTCGTCTATCAGCCCCAGCATTTT.

This clonotype was seen a handful of times. Here the CDR3 reads CSVRLPIGTSGRFGAYEQYF. CDR3 DNA sequence: TGCAGCGTACGACTACCAATCGGGACTAGCGGGAGATTTGGGGCCTACGAGCAGTACTTC. The genes are TRBV29-1 and TRBJ2-7; 14 positions match TRBD2. Germline-derived CDR1 and CDR2 are SQVTM and ANQGSEA. This CDR3 has 20 residues. The V gene end was trimmed by 6 bases and the J gene end by 2 bases; junction bases not matched to a gene: 21.

This chain uses TRBV5-1 with TRBJ2-2; weak D call: TRBD1 (5 bases). The CDR3 is 14 residues long. Trimming took 2 bases from V and 5 from J, leaving 10 bases between them. The germline gives CDR1 SGHRS, CDR2 YFSETQ. The CDR3 bases are TGCGCCAGCAGCTTAGGCAGGGTAACCGGGGAGCTGTTTTTT. This encodes CASSLGRVTGELFF.

This clonotype has only a few counts. The V call is TRBV5-6, the J call TRBJ1-1, with a tentative D call TRBD1 (5 bases). Deletions cut 3 bases from V and 10 bases from J, with 10 bases between. CDR1 SGHDT and CDR2 YYEEEE come from the germline V gene. There are 11 residues in the CDR3. The CDR3 bases are TGTGCCAGCAGCTCGCGCGGGGGAGCTTTCTTT. Translating it yields CASSSRGGAFF.

This clonotype was recorded a few times. The chain has TRBV3-1 and TRBJ2-4; D unresolved. CDR3 length: 13 amino acids. Germline CDR1 and CDR2: LGHDT and YNNKEL (reference sequence). V gave up 5 bases and J gave up 4 bases, with 9 bases separating them. CDR3 sequence (DNA): TGTGCCAGCAGCTCCACTGGGAAAAACATTCAGTACTTC. It is translated as CASSSTGKNIQYF. Using reference TRBV3-1 and TRBJ2-4 for the parts outside the CDR3, the full variable domain is DTAVSQTPKYLVTQMGNDKSIKCEQNLGHDTMYWYKQDSKKFLKIMFSYNNKELIINETVPNRFSPKSPDKAHLNLHINSLELGDSAVYFCASSSTGKNIQYFGAGTRLSVL.

Only a few counts were recorded for this clonotype. The chain combines TRBV5-1 with TRBJ2-7; D possibly corresponds to TRBD1 (7 bases). Germline assignment: CDR1 SGHRS and CDR2 YFSETQ. Trimming took 3 bases from V and 11 from J, leaving 21 bases between them. This CDR3 spans 14 amino acids. CDR3 nucleotides: TGCGCCAGCAGCTCGGGCGAAAAAACAGGGGAGGAGTACTTC. Translation: CASSSGEKTGEEYF. Full variable domain (outside the CDR3, taken from reference TRBV5-1 and TRBJ2-7): KAGVTQTPRYLIKTRGQQVTLSCSPISGHRSVSWYQQTPGQGLQFLFEYFSETQRNKGNFPGRFSGRQFSNSRSEMNVSTLELGDSALYLCASSSGEKTGEEYFGPGTRLTVT.

There are many counts of this clonotype. The chain combines TRBV5-1 with TRBJ2-1; 14 nucleotides match TRBD2. This CDR3 has 18 amino acids. V was clipped by 4 bases and J by 0 bases; unmatched bases: 6. Germline-derived CDR1 and CDR2 are SGHRS and YFSETQ. CDR3 protein: CASSPGLAGGTSYNEQFF. The CDR3 bases are TGCGCCAGCAGCCCCGGACTAGCGGGGGGTACCTCCTACAATGAGCAGTTCTTC. The full variable domain, completed using reference TRBV5-1 and TRBJ2-1, is KAGVTQTPRYLIKTRGQQVTLSCSPISGHRSVSWYQQTPGQGLQFLFEYFSETQRNKGNFPGRFSGRQFSNSRSEMNVSTLELGDSALYLCASSPGLAGGTSYNEQFFGPGTRLTVL.

This chain connects TRBV12-3 or TRBV12-4 to TRBJ1-1; TRBD1 aligns across 8 bases. The V segment lost 5 bases and the J segment 1 base; nucleotides outside the gene matches: 6. This CDR3 region has 15 residues. For the CDR3, the DNA is TGTGCCAGCAGTCCCTTCGGACAGGGGAACACTGAAGCTTTCTTT. Protein product: CASSPFGQGNTEAFF.

The table lists this clonotype with many counts. The V and J genes are TRBV20-1 and TRBJ1-6, with 7 bases fitting TRBD1. J was trimmed by 4 bases and V by 1 base; bases with no gene match: 4. The CDR3 is 15 residues long. Germline CDR1 reads DFQATT; CDR2 reads SNEGSKA (reference sequence). The chain's CDR3 is CSARGPGQYNSPLHF. Written as DNA, the CDR3 is TGCAGTGCTAGAGGCCCGGGACAGTATAATTCACCCCTCCACTTT.

The V gene is TRBV10-3, the J gene TRBJ1-2; the D is unclear. V dropped 9 bases and J dropped 1 base, with 15 bases sitting between them. This CDR3 contains 14 residues. Germline V lookup: CDR1 ENHRY, CDR2 SYGVKD. CDR3 amino acids: CAMLDLTFNYGYTF. CDR3 coding DNA: TGTGCCATGCTCGACTTAACGTTTAACTATGGCTACACCTTC.

The chain carries TRBV6-2 or TRBV6-3 and TRBJ2-4, with a weak D call TRBD2 (6 bases). The germline V gene has CDR1 MNHEY and CDR2 SVGEGT. There are 20 residues in the CDR3. The V end was cut by 0 bases, the J end by 0 bases, with 21 bases between. The CDR3 here is CASSYSGTPKNYIAKNIQYF. The CDR3 coding sequence is TGTGCCAGCAGTTACTCCGGGACTCCTAAGAACTACATAGCCAAAAACATTCAGTACTTC.

The rearrangement uses TRBV2 and TRBJ2-6; 10 nucleotides match TRBD1. V was pared by 10 bases and J by 0 bases, with 15 bases of the junction left unmatched. The CDR3 covers 19 residues. Germline CDR1 and CDR2: SNHLY and FYNNEI. As DNA, the CDR3 is TGTGCCACTATGAAGACCGCCGGGACAGGGGTCTCTGGGGCCAACGTCCTGACTTTC. Translation gives CATMKTAGTGVSGANVLTF.

This clonotype has more than one count but fewer than ten. The V call is TRBV28, the J call TRBJ2-5, with 10 bases fitting TRBD1. V shed 4 bases, J shed 5 bases, and the junction held 7 bases outside the gene matches. CDR1 and CDR2 (germline): MDHEN, SYDVKM. The CDR3 sequence is 15 residues long. The CDR3: CASSSPGTGAETQYF. DNA for the CDR3: TGTGCCAGCAGTTCACCCGGGACAGGGGCCGAGACCCAGTACTTC.

The chain recombines TRBV27 with TRBJ2-3; D not certain. V shed 2 bases and J shed 7 bases, with 10 bases lying between them. Germline CDR1 MNHEY, CDR2 SMNVEV (reference sequence). The CDR3 consists of 13 residues. The DNA of the CDR3 is TGTGCCAGCAGTTTAACAAGTGTAAATACGCAGTATTTT. This codes for CASSLTSVNTQYF.